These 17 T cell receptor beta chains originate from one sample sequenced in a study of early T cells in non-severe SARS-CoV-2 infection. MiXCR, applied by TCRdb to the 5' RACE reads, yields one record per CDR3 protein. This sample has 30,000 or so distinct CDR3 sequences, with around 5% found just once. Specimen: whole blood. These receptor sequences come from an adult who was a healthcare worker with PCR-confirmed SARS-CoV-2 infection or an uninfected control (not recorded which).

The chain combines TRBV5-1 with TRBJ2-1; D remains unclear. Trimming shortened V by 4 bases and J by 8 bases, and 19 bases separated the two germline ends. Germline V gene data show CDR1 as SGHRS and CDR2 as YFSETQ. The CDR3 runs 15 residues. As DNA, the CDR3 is TGCGCCAGCAGCCGCTTAGGCGTAACAAGCCATGAGCAGTTCTTC. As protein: CASSRLGVTSHEQFF.

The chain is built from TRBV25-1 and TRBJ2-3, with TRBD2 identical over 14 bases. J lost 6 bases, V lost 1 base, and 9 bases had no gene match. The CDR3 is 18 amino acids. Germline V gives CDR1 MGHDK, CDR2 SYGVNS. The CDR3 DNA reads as TGTGCCAGCAGTGAATCCCGACTAGCGGGAGGGCCGGAGGATACGCAGTATTTT. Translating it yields CASSESRLAGGPEDTQYF. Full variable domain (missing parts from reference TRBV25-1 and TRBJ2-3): EADIYQTPRYLVIGTGKKITLECSQTMGHDKMYWYQQDPGMELHLIHYSYGVNSTEKGDLSSESTVSRIRTEHFPLTLESARPSHTSQYLCASSESRLAGGPEDTQYFGPGTRLTVL.

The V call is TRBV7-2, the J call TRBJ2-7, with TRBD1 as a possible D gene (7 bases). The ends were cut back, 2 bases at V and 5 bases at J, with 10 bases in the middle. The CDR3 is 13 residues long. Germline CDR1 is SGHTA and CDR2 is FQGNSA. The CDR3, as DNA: TGTGCCAGCAGCTTACAGGGGGGAAACGAGCAGTACTTC. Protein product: CASSLQGGNEQYF.

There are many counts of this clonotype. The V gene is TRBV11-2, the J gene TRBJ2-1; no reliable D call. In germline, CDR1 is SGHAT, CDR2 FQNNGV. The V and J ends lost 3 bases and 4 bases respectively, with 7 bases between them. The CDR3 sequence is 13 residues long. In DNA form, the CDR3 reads TGTGCCAGCAGCTTCGTCTCGTACAATGAGCAGTTCTTC. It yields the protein CASSFVSYNEQFF.

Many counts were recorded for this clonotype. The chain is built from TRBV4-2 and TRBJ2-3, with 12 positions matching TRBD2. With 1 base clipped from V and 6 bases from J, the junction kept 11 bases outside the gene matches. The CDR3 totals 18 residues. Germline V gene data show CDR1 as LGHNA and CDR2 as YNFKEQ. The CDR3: CASSQVAGLAGLSDTQYF. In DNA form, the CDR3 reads TGTGCCAGCAGCCAAGTAGCTGGACTAGCGGGGTTGAGCGATACGCAGTATTTT.

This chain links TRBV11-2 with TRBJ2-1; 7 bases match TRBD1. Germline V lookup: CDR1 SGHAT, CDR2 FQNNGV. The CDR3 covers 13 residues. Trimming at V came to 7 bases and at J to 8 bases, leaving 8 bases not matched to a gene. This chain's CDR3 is CASKLAGGHEQFF. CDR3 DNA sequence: TGTGCCAGCAAGTTGGCAGGGGGTCATGAGCAGTTCTTC.

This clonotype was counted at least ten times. CDR3 DNA: TGCAGCGTTGAGGGACCCACAGATACGCAGTATTTT. This codes for CSVEGPTDTQYF. The chain couples TRBV29-1 to TRBJ2-3, with D possibly called TRBD1 or TRBD2 (5 bases each). Trimming pared 3 bases from V and 2 bases from J, leaving 6 bases between. From germline, CDR1 is SQVTM and CDR2 ANQGSEA. There are 12 residues in the CDR3.

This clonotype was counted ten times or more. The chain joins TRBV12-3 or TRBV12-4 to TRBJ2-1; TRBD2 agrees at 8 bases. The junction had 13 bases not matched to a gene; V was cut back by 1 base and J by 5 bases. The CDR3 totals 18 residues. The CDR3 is CASSLGLIREGRDNEQFF. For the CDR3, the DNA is TGTGCCAGCAGTTTAGGGCTGATACGGGAGGGCAGGGACAATGAGCAGTTCTTC.

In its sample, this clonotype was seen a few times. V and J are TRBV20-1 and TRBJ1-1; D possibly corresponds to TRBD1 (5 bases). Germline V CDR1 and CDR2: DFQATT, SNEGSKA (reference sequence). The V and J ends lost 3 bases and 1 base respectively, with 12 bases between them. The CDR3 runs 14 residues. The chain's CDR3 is CSASIGGSNTEAFF. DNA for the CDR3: TGCAGTGCTAGTATTGGGGGGTCGAACACTGAAGCTTTCTTT.

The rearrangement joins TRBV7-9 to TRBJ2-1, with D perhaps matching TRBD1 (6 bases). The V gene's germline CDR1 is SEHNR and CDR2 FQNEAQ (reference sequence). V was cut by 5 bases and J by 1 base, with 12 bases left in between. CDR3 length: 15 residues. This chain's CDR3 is CASSDFTGSYNEQFF. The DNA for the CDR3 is TGTGCCAGCAGCGACTTTACAGGGTCCTACAATGAGCAGTTCTTC.

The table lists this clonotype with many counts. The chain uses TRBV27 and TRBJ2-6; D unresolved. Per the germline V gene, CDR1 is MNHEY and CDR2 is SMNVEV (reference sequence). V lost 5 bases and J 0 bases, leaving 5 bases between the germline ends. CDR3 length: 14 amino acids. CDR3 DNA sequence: TGTGCCAGCAGTAGGACCTCTGGGGCCAACGTCCTGACTTTC. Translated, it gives CASSRTSGANVLTF.

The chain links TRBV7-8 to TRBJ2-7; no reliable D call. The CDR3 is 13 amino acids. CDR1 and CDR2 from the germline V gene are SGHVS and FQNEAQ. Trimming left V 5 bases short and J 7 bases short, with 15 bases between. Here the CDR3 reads CASSPSPRWEQYF. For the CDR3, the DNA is TGTGCCAGCAGCCCAAGCCCTCGGTGGGAGCAGTACTTC.

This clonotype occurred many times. For the CDR3, the DNA is TGCAGCGTTCGACGTGGACTAGCGGGAGGTGAGCAGTACTTC. Translation gives CSVRRGLAGGEQYF. This chain uses TRBV29-1 with TRBJ2-7; 14 positions match TRBD2. The CDR3 is made up of 14 amino acids. Germline-derived CDR1 and CDR2 are SQVTM and ANQGSEA. V shed 5 bases, J shed 7 bases, and the junction held 7 bases outside the gene matches.

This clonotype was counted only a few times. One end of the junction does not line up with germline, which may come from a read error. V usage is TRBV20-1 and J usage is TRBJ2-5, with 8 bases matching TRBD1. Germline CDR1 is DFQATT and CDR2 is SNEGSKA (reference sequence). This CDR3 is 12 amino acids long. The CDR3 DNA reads TGCAGCGCTACAGGGGGAAGAGAGACCCAGTACTTC. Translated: CSATGGRETQYF.

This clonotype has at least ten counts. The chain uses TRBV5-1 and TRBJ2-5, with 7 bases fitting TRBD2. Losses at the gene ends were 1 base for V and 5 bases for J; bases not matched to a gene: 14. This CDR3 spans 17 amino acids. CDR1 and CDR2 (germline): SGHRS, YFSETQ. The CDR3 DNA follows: TGCGCCAGCAGCTTGTCCTCTTGGAAGGGGAGGGCGGAGACCCAGTACTTC. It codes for CASSLSSWKGRAETQYF.

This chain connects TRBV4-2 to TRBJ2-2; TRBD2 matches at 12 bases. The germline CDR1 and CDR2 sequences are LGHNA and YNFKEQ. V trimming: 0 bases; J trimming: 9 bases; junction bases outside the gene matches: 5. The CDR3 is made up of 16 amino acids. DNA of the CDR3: TGTGCCAGCAGCCAAGATTTAACTAGCGGGAGGAGGGAGCTGTTTTTT. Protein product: CASSQDLTSGRRELFF.

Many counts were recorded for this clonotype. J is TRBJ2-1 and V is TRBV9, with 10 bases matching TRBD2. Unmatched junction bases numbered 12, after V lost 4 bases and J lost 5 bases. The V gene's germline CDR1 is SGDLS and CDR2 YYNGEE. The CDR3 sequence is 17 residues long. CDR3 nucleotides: TGTGCCAGCAGCTCATATCACGGACTAGCGGAAGACAATGAGCAGTTCTTC. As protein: CASSSYHGLAEDNEQFF.